A selection of T cell receptor beta chains follows, all from one sample in a study of T cells in Graves' hyperthyroidism and ophthalmopathy. TCRdb used MiXCR to reprocess the multiplex PCR reads, holding one entry per CDR3 protein. The sample comprises hundreds of thousands of distinct CDR3 sequences, around 15% of which are singletons, and around 4.5% rests with the top ten. The sequencing sample was made of blood. Source of these receptors: a woman in her 40s with Graves' ophthalmopathy. Each CDR3 is given with its conserved first and last residue. The D gene is left open where the match is weak. Not all rows give a size; the values are once, few, many and, for expanded clones, a class.

V gene	J gene	D gene	clone size	CDR3 DNA	CDR3 protein
TRBV2	TRBJ1-2	NA	many	TGTGCCAGCATTGAGGACACCACTAACTATGGCTACACCTTC	CASIEDTTNYGYTF
TRBV24-1	TRBJ1-1	NA	many	TGTGCCACCAGAGAACAGGGAGGAAGCACTGAAGCTTTCTTT	CATREQGGSTEAFF
TRBV12-5	TRBJ2-4	NA	NA	TGTGCTAGTGGTTTGGTGGCTCTAGCCAAAAACATTCAGTACTTC	CASGLVALAKNIQYF
TRBV11-3	TRBJ1-2	TRBD1	many	TGTGCCAGCGGACAGGACGGATACTATGGCTACACCTTC	CASGQDGYYGYTF
TRBV28	TRBJ2-7	TRBD1	NA	TGTGCCAGCAGTCCCCCGACAGGGGTCAACTCCTACGAGCAGTACTTC	CASSPPTGVNSYEQYF
TRBV20-1	TRBJ2-5	TRBD1	many	TGCAGTGCTAGAGATGGGGGACAGCCGGCCGGGACCCAGTACTTC	CSARDGGQPAGTQYF
TRBV4-2	TRBJ2-6	TRBD2	many	TGTGCCAGCAGCCAAGACCTAGCGGGTATGGGGGCCAACGTCCTGACTTTC	CASSQDLAGMGANVLTF
TRBV12-3/TRBV12-4	TRBJ2-1	TRBD2	NA	TGTGCCAGCATCGCCAAAGGGGCGGGAGGACGAAATGAGCAGTTCTTC	CASIAKGAGGRNEQFF
TRBV15	TRBJ2-5	NA	many	TGTGCCACCAGCGGACCGGGACGGAAAAAAGAGACCCAGTACTTC	CATSGPGRKKETQYF
TRBV6-1	TRBJ2-7	TRBD1	NA	TGTGCCAGCAGTCCTGGGACAGGGGGCAAGTACGAGCAGTACTTC	CASSPGTGGKYEQYF
TRBV19	TRBJ2-4	NA	NA	TGTGCCAGTAGTATAGCTTGGCGTTCCATTCAGTACTTC	CASSIAWRSIQYF
TRBV6-2/TRBV6-3	TRBJ2-7	TRBD1	many	TGTGCCAGCAGTTACGTGGACAGGGGATACCATTCCTACGAGCAGTACTTC	CASSYVDRGYHSYEQYF
TRBV2	TRBJ1-2	NA	few	TGTGCCAGCAGTGATGACCAGGGGTCCGGCTACACCTTC	CASSDDQGSGYTF
TRBV12-3/TRBV12-4	TRBJ1-5	NA	many	TGTGCCAGCAGTTTATGGGGGGAGAATCAGCCCCAGCATTTT	CASSLWGENQPQHF
TRBV7-8	TRBJ2-7	NA	many	TGTGCCAGCAGCCAGGGACCGATCTACGAGCAGTACTTC	CASSQGPIYEQYF
TRBV29-1	TRBJ1-1	NA	many	TGCAGCGTTGTAACGGGCTTGAACACTGAAGCTTTCTTT	CSVVTGLNTEAFF
TRBV7-2	TRBJ1-1	NA	few	TGTGCCAGCAGCCCGACCGTGTCGAACACTGAAGCTTTCTTT	CASSPTVSNTEAFF